These 5 T cell receptor beta chains came from one sample sequenced in a study of T cell responses to AZD1222 COVID-19 vaccine. Profiling relied on immunoSEQ multiplex PCR, and the TCRdb table lists in-frame clones only, not all of them. There are 130,000 to 150,000 clones in the sample; approximately 88% occur only once, and approximately 2.1% lies in the top ten. Sequencing used peripheral blood, obtained on day 0 of AZD1222 vaccination. These receptor sequences come from an adult in good health.

CDR3 DNA: TGTGCCAGCAGCTCTCTTGGATGGGTTGAAAACATTCAGTACTTC. This gives the protein CASSSLGWVENIQYF. The rearrangement links TRBV21-1 to TRBJ2-4. TRBV21-1 is a documented pseudogene. This CDR3 is 15 amino acids long.

The rearrangement joins TRBV6-2 or TRBV6-3 to TRBJ2-3, with D hard to call. This CDR3 has 14 amino acids. CDR1 is MNHEY, CDR2 SVGEGT, per germline. Trimming pared 5 bases from V and 2 bases from J, leaving 11 bases between. The CDR3 is CASSPGSPTDTQYF. The DNA for the CDR3 is TGTGCCAGCAGTCCCGGTAGCCCCACAGATACGCAGTATTTT.

The chain joins TRBV10-3 to TRBJ1-2; D gene unclear. CDR3 length: 14 amino acids. Germline assignment: CDR1 ENHRY and CDR2 SYGVKD. V was pared by 4 bases and J by 7 bases, with 16 bases between. CDR3 sequence reads: CAISAPPRRVGYTF. Here the CDR3 DNA reads TGTGCCATCAGTGCACCCCCCCGAAGGGTTGGCTACACCTTC.

The chain recombines TRBV10-1 with TRBJ1-5; 9 bases are a match to TRBD1. This CDR3 comprises 15 residues. The germline V gene encodes CDR1 WNHNN and CDR2 SYGVQD (reference sequence). Trimming cost V 6 bases and J 6 bases; bases outside gene matches: 9. In DNA, the CDR3 is TGCGCCAGCAGAATGGGACAGGGCATCGGTCAGCCCCAGCATTTT. Its protein product is CASRMGQGIGQPQHF.

The chain couples TRBV5-6 to TRBJ2-7; no clear D gene. Trimming stripped 3 bases from V and 7 bases from J, with 20 bases between. Germline assignment: CDR1 SGHDT and CDR2 YYEEEE. This CDR3 spans 15 amino acids. The CDR3 is CASSYHGRLIAEQYF. Written as DNA, the CDR3 is TGTGCCAGCAGCTACCATGGTAGGTTGATTGCGGAGCAGTACTTC.